This TCR beta chain was documented in a study of T-cell reconstitution after alpha-beta-depleted transplantation in children (dated by TCRdb to 2016 to 2017). Background for the entire study: T-cell immune reconstitution after TCRalphabeta/CD19-depleted allogeneic hematopoietic cell transplantation in children was quantitatively tracked in the study by means of TCR repertoire profiling.

Regarding this clonotype: There is no known antigen for this receptor. Per-nucleotide qualities are absent, and no much larger clonotype sits a single base away.

V sheds 1 base and J sheds 6 bases, leaving 12 bases between their ends. The germline V gene provides CDR1 SNHLY and CDR2 FYNNEI. The cysteine opens and the phenylalanine closes a CDR3 of 14 amino acids. CDR3 DNA only is kept here, 42 bases in frame from base 1. The library came from PCR. The reads were generated on an Illumina HiSeq 2500. Molecular barcoding was employed in the preparation of TCR libraries, with unique molecular identifiers being used to normalize TCRbeta repertoire quantification. The public reads were run again by TCRdb, first through fastp at Q25 and then through MiXCR, and only productive beta chains were kept. Rows with one shared CDR3 protein collapse into an entry with the most common genes and DNA. Present in this sample are 190,000 or so distinct CDR3 sequences, around 7% of which were seen just once. The ten largest clonotypes hold more than 2.5% of the sample.

The sequence derives from a human donor who donated a stem cell graft to a child with Wiskott-Aldrich syndrome. The chain is made from TRBV2 and TRBJ1-2; the D gene is unclear. Material: PBMCs from the stem cell graft donor, obtained from the stem cell graft. This receptor carries the CDR3 CASSEDASFDGYTF. The bases are TGTGCCAGCAGTGAAGACGCTAGTTTTGATGGCTACACCTTC.